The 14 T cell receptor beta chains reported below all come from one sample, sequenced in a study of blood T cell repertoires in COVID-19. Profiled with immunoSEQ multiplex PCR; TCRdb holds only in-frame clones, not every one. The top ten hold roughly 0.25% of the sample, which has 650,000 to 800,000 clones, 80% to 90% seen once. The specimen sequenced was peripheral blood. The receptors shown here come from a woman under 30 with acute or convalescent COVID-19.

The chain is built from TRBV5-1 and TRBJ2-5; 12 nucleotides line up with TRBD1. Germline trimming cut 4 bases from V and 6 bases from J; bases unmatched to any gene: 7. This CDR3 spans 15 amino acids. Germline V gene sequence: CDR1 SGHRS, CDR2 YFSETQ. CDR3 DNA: TGCGCCAGCAGCGGTGGGACAGGGGGCGAAAAGACCCAGTACTTC. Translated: CASSGGTGGEKTQYF.

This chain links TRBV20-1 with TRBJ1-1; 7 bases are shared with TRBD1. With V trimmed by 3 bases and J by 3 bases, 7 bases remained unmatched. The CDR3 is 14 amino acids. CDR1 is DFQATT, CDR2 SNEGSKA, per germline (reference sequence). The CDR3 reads CSASRQGEDTEAFF. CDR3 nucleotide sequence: TGCAGTGCTAGTCGACAGGGAGAGGACACTGAAGCTTTCTTT.

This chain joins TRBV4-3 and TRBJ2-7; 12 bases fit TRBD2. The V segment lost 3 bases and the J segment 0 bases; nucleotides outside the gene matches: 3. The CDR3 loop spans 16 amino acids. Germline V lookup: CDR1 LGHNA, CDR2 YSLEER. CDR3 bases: TGCGCCAGCAGCCACCCGACTAGCGGGGGCTCCTACGAGCAGTACTTC. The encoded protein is CASSHPTSGGSYEQYF.

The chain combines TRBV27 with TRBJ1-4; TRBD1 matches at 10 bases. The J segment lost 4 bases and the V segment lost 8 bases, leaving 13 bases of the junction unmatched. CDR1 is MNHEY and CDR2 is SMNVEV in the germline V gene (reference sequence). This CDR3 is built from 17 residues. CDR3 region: CASSSQFGTGVNEKLFF. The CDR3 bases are TGTGCCAGCTCCTCCCAATTCGGGACAGGGGTTAATGAAAAACTGTTTTTT.

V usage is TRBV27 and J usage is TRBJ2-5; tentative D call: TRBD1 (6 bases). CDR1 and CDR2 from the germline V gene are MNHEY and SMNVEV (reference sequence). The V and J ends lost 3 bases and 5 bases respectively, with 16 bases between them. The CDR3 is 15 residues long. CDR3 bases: TGTGCCAGCAGTTTCGAACAGGGATTGAGGGAGACCCAGTACTTC. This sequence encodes CASSFEQGLRETQYF.

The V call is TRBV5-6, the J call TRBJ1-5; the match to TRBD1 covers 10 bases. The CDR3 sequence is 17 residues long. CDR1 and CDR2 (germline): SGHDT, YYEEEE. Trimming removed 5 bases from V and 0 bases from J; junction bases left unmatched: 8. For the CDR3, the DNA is TGTGCCAGCAGTTTTCGACAGGGGGCGTATAGCAATCAGCCCCAGCATTTT. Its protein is CASSFRQGAYSNQPQHF.

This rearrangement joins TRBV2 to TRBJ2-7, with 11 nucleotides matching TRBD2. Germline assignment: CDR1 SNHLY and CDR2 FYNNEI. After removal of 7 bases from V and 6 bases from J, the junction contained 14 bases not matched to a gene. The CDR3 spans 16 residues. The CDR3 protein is CASKGLAGGPGSEQYF. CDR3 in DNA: TGTGCCAGCAAGGGGCTAGCGGGGGGCCCTGGGAGCGAGCAGTACTTC.

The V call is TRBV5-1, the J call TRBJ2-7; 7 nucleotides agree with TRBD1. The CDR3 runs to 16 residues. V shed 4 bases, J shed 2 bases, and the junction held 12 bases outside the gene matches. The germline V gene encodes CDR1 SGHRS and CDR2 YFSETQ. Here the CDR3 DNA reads TGCGCCAGCAGCCCGTCGCCCAAGGGACAGACCTACGAGCAGTACTTC. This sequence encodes CASSPSPKGQTYEQYF.

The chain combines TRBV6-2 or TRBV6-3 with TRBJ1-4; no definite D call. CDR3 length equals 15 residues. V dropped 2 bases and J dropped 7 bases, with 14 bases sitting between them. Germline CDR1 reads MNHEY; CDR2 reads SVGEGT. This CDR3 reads CASSYRQPGSEKLFF. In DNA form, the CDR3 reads TGTGCCAGCAGTTACCGACAACCAGGTAGTGAAAAACTGTTTTTT.

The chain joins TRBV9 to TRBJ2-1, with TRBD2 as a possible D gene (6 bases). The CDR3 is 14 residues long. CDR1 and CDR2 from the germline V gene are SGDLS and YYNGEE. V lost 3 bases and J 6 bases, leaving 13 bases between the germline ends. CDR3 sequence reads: CASSGYLRGNEQFF. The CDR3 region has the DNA TGTGCCAGCAGCGGTTATTTGCGGGGCAATGAGCAGTTCTTC.

CDR3 protein: CASSAPGQGFLGYTF. The DNA of the CDR3 is TGTGCCAGCAGCGCACCGGGACAGGGCTTTTTAGGCTACACCTTC. This chain connects TRBV11-2 to TRBJ1-2; TRBD1 agrees at 9 bases. This CDR3 contains 15 residues. Germline V gene lookup returns CDR1 SGHAT and CDR2 FQNNGV. The junction had 12 bases not matched to a gene; V was cut back by 5 bases and J by 8 bases.

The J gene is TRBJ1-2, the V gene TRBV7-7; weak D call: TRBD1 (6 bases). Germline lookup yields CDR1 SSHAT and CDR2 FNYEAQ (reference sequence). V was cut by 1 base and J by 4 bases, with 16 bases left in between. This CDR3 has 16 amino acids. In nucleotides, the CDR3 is TGTGCCAGCAGCTTAGGGCCAGGGGACGTGATCTATGGCTACACCTTC. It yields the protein CASSLGPGDVIYGYTF.

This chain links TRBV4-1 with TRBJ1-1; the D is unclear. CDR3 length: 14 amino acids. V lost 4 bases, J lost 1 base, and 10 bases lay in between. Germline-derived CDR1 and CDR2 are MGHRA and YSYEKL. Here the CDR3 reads CASSPPTPNTEAFF. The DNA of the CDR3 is TGCGCCAGCAGCCCCCCGACACCGAACACTGAAGCTTTCTTT.

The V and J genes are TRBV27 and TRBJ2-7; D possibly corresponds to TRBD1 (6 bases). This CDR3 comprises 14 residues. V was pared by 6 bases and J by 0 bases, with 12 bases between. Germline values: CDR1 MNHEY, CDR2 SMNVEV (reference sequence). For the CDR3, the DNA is TGTGCCAGCAGGGACAGATCGGCCTCCTACGAGCAGTACTTC. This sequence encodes CASRDRSASYEQYF.